This TCR beta chain is from a study of blood T cell repertoires in COVID-19. Across the whole study: In each case, the material was cDNA or gDNA derived from T cells, B-cell-depleted T cells, or PBMCs.

In the source study's methods: Amplification of reference gene primers was used by the study to estimate nucleated cell counts. Sequencing was performed with immunoSEQ multiplex PCR; in TCRdb, only in-frame clones are kept and a portion is missing. From that table come the V and J calls and clone size; the DNA was used to work out D and trimming. The sample yields 200,000 to 250,000 clones, about nine tenths seen once. This clone came up a few times. The receptor's source is a woman between 35 and 50 years old with acute or convalescent COVID-19. The sequencing input was peripheral blood.

As DNA, the CDR3 is TGTGCCAGCAGCTTCGGTCGGAACCGGGGAGATACGCAGTATTTT. It translates to CASSFGRNRGDTQYF. V gene TRBV11-3 combines with J gene TRBJ2-3, with TRBD2 as a possible D gene (5 bases). CDR3 size: 15 residues. V lost 3 bases and J lost 5, with 15 bases in between. The V gene's germline CDR1 is SGHNT and CDR2 YENEEA.